The 24 T cell receptor beta chains given below trace back to one sample, sequenced in a study of cytomegalovirus exposure and HLA in healthy donors listed by TCRdb under 2017. The library was generated by the immunoSEQ multiplex PCR assay. For the multiplex PCR, a mixture combining 60 forward primers for TCR Vbeta segments and 13 reverse primers for TCR Jbeta segments was used. TCRdb stores this immuneACCESS table with in-frame sequences only. Part of the clones is absent; in the studies checked, under half of the shortfall reflects unresolved V genes, and no reason is known for the rest. Counted in this sample were approximately 120,000 clones; roughly 80% of them appeared once. The ten largest clones take up under 4.5% of the sample. What was sequenced was PBMCs. These receptors were collected from a man between 18 and 29 years old in good health and CMV-seropositive.

CDR3 sequence (DNA): TGTGCCAGCCTGCCTAGCGGGGGGGCCGGCTACAATGAGCAGTTCTTC. This encodes CASLPSGGAGYNEQFF. This rearrangement joins TRBV7-9 to TRBJ2-1; 12 bases fit TRBD2. The CDR3 sequence is 16 residues long. V lost 8 bases, J lost 3 bases, and 8 bases stayed unmatched. Germline V gene data show CDR1 as SEHNR and CDR2 as FQNEAQ (reference sequence).

The chain couples TRBV7-2 to TRBJ1-5; D is ambiguous. This CDR3 is 15 amino acids long. Germline V CDR1 and CDR2: SGHTA, FQGNSA. The ends were cut back, 2 bases at V and 7 bases at J, with 15 bases in the middle. The CDR3 DNA reads as TGTGCCAGCAGCTTATCCATCACGGTAAACCAGCCCCAGCATTTT. This translates into CASSLSITVNQPQHF.

This chain uses TRBV7-2 with TRBJ1-4; tentatively, D is TRBD1 (5 bases). This CDR3 is built from 14 residues. Germline CDR1 reads SGHTA; CDR2 reads FQGNSA. Trimming shortened V by 5 bases and J by 1 base, and 8 bases separated the two germline ends. The CDR3 region is CASSQDRTNEKLFF. CDR3 nucleotides: TGTGCCAGCAGCCAAGACAGAACTAATGAAAAACTGTTTTTT.

The rearrangement links TRBV7-6 to TRBJ2-7; weak D call: TRBD2 (7 bases). The CDR3 spans 14 residues. The germline CDR1 and CDR2 sequences are SGHVS and FNYEAQ. V was pared by 2 bases and J by 2 bases, with 10 bases between. The CDR3 spells CASSLSGGPYEQYF. In DNA form, the CDR3 reads TGTGCCAGCAGCTTATCCGGGGGGCCCTACGAGCAGTACTTC.

The chain carries TRBV6-1 and TRBJ2-4; D unresolved. Germline V gives CDR1 MNHNS, CDR2 SASEGT. The CDR3 runs to 14 residues. The V and J ends lost 3 bases and 0 bases respectively, with 6 bases between them. The CDR3 region is CASSEELAKNIQYF. The CDR3 DNA sequence: TGTGCCAGCAGTGAGGAGTTAGCCAAAAACATTCAGTACTTC.

CDR3 amino acids: CASSFIYRDYGYTF. For the CDR3, the DNA is TGTGCCAGCAGCTTTATTTACAGGGACTATGGCTACACCTTC. The rearrangement uses TRBV7-8 and TRBJ1-2, with D maybe TRBD1 (6 bases). Germline V gene lookup returns CDR1 SGHVS and CDR2 FQNEAQ. The ends were cut back, 3 bases at V and 3 bases at J, with 11 bases in the middle. The CDR3 is made up of 14 amino acids.

This rearrangement joins TRBV19 to TRBJ1-3; TRBD1 matches at 9 bases. Germline loops: CDR1 LNHDA, CDR2 SQIVND (reference sequence). The junction had 9 bases not matched to a gene; V was cut back by 5 bases and J by 1 base. The CDR3 extends over 17 amino acids. CDR3 DNA: TGTGCCAGTAGTGCGGGACAGGGAGGATTATCTGGAAACACCATATATTTT. Its translation is CASSAGQGGLSGNTIYF.

V is TRBV6-1 and J is TRBJ2-3, with D hard to call. Germline V CDR1 and CDR2: MNHNS, SASEGT. The CDR3 runs to 14 residues. The V gene lost 7 bases and the J gene lost 0 bases, with 11 bases spanning the gap. For the CDR3, the DNA is TGTGCCAGCACCCCAGGATCCAGCACAGATACGCAGTATTTT. As protein: CASTPGSSTDTQYF.

This rearrangement joins TRBV5-4 to TRBJ2-1; a weak D match, TRBD2 (5 bases). Trimming left V 4 bases short and J 0 bases short, with 8 bases between. CDR3 length: 14 residues. CDR1 and CDR2 from the germline V gene are SGHNT and YYREEE (reference sequence). CDR3 sequence: CASSPGFSYNEQFF. The CDR3 DNA follows: TGTGCCAGCAGCCCGGGGTTCTCCTACAATGAGCAGTTCTTC. The whole variable domain, remainder taken from reference TRBV5-4 and TRBJ2-1, is ETGVTQSPTHLIKTRGQQVTLRCSSQSGHNTVSWYQQALGQGPQFIFQYYREEENGRGNFPPRFSGLQFPNYSSELNVNALELDDSALYLCASSPGFSYNEQFFGPGTRLTVL.

This chain links TRBV27 with TRBJ1-1; D is perhaps TRBD1 (5 bases). This CDR3 contains 13 residues. Trimming stripped 3 bases from V and 4 bases from J, with 9 bases between. Germline CDR1 MNHEY, CDR2 SMNVEV (reference sequence). CDR3 bases: TGTGCCAGCAGTTTCCGGGGGGTCACTGAAGCTTTCTTT. Translation gives CASSFRGVTEAFF.

The chain is built from TRBV19 and TRBJ2-1, with 8 bases fitting TRBD1. Looked up from germline, CDR1 is LNHDA and CDR2 is SQIVND (reference sequence). The V and J ends lost 1 base and 8 bases, in that order; junction bases with no gene match: 7. This CDR3 spans 15 amino acids. The DNA of the CDR3 is TGTGCCAGTAGTATAGTTTCAGGGGGCGTCGATGAGCAGTTCTTC. Translating it yields CASSIVSGGVDEQFF.

With respect to this clone: Compared with germline, one end of the junction differs, possibly owing to a read error. V usage is TRBV5-6 and J usage is TRBJ2-1; D is perhaps TRBD1 (6 bases). Germline values: CDR1 SGHDT, CDR2 YYEEEE. The CDR3 sequence is 13 residues long. For the CDR3, the DNA is TGTACCAGCAGCTTTACAGGGCGGGATGAGCAGTTCTTC. It yields the protein CTSSFTGRDEQFF.

This chain uses TRBV4-3 with TRBJ2-3; 8 nucleotides match TRBD1. V was pared by 3 bases and J by 3 bases, with 5 bases of the junction left unmatched. This CDR3 is 15 amino acids long. Per the germline V gene, CDR1 is LGHNA and CDR2 is YSLEER. The CDR3 spells CASSHSGQGTDTQYF. DNA for the CDR3: TGCGCCAGCAGCCATAGCGGACAGGGTACAGATACGCAGTATTTT.

The V call is TRBV2, the J call TRBJ2-2, with TRBD1 matching 10 bases. The CDR3 has 15 residues. V trimming: 5 bases; J trimming: 5 bases; junction bases outside the gene matches: 5. The germline V gene has CDR1 SNHLY and CDR2 FYNNEI. CDR3 residues: CASSSRDRGTGELFF. The CDR3 DNA reads as TGTGCCAGCAGTTCCCGGGACAGGGGTACCGGGGAGCTGTTTTTT.

This sequence joins TRBV5-1 and TRBJ2-5; a weak D match, TRBD2 (6 bases). CDR3 length: 15 amino acids. Germline-derived CDR1 and CDR2 are SGHRS and YFSETQ. The V and J ends lost 4 bases and 1 base respectively, with 14 bases between them. The CDR3 region is CASSDSGGFQETQYF. CDR3 DNA: TGCGCCAGCAGCGATAGTGGAGGGTTCCAAGAGACCCAGTACTTC.

This clone appeared a single time. CDR3 loop: CASSYSMRVQPQHF. The DNA of the CDR3 is TGTGCCAGCAGTTACTCGATGCGGGTTCAGCCCCAGCATTTT. The rearrangement links TRBV6-6 to TRBJ1-5, with D unresolved. CDR3 size: 14 residues. Germline lookup yields CDR1 MNHNY and CDR2 SVGAGI (reference sequence). Trimming cost V 0 bases and J 6 bases, with 9 bases left between them.

The chain links TRBV10-2 to TRBJ2-7; D possibly corresponds to TRBD1 (7 bases). Germline CDR1 is WSHSY and CDR2 is SAAADI. The ends were cut back, 3 bases at V and 3 bases at J, with 18 bases in the middle. CDR3 length: 16 residues. The CDR3 region has the DNA TGCGCCAGCAGTGACTCCCGCGGGACAGTCTACTACGAGCAGTACTTC. It is translated as CASSDSRGTVYYEQYF.

The CDR3 spells CASSFRGTSGGAGGDTQYF. CDR3 coding DNA: TGTGCCAGCAGCTTTCGGGGGACTAGCGGGGGGGCCGGAGGAGATACGCAGTATTTT. The V gene is TRBV11-2, the J gene TRBJ2-3, with 16 bases that match TRBD2. Germline CDR1 reads SGHAT; CDR2 reads FQNNGV. The CDR3 runs 19 residues. V lost 3 bases, J lost 5 bases, and 11 bases stayed unmatched.

The chain couples TRBV6-6 to TRBJ1-3; tentatively, D is TRBD1 (6 bases). The germline V gene has CDR1 MNHNY and CDR2 SVGAGI (reference sequence). CDR3 size: 13 residues. Trimming left V 6 bases short and J 4 bases short, with 10 bases between. Written as DNA, the CDR3 is TGTGCCAGCAGCCGCGACAGGGGAAACACCATATATTTT. Residues: CASSRDRGNTIYF.

This chain connects TRBV7-9 to TRBJ1-3, with D possibly TRBD1 on 5 matching bases. This CDR3 spans 18 amino acids. Germline CDR1 reads SEHNR; CDR2 reads FQNEAQ (reference sequence). Between the trimmed V and J ends, which lost 5 bases and 0 bases, there was a span of 20 bases. As DNA, the CDR3 is TGTGCCAGCAGCCTGGGAACAGGATCCTCTCTCTCTGGAAACACCATATATTTT. It is translated as CASSLGTGSSLSGNTIYF.

The chain combines TRBV4-1 with TRBJ2-3; no firm D call. V was trimmed by 4 bases and J by 7 bases, leaving 12 bases between them. From germline, CDR1 is MGHRA and CDR2 YSYEKL. The CDR3 length is 13 residues. CDR3 in amino acids: CASSLIITHTQYF. CDR3 bases: TGCGCCAGCAGCCTCATCATAACACATACGCAGTATTTT.

The V gene is TRBV18, the J gene TRBJ2-3; 12 bases agree with TRBD2. The CDR3 loop spans 16 amino acids. Germline V lookup: CDR1 KGHSH, CDR2 LQKENI. V was clipped by 5 bases and J by 0 bases; unmatched bases: 3. The CDR3 region is CASSSTSGGSTDTQYF. CDR3 DNA sequence: TGTGCCAGCTCATCGACTAGCGGGGGTAGCACAGATACGCAGTATTTT.

The chain links TRBV5-6 to TRBJ2-7; 9 bases map to TRBD2. CDR3 size: 15 residues. Germline CDR1 is SGHDT and CDR2 is YYEEEE. The V gene end was trimmed by 0 bases and the J gene end by 2 bases; junction bases not matched to a gene: 3. As DNA, the CDR3 is TGTGCCAGCAGCTTGGATAGCGGGGGCCCCTACGAGCAGTACTTC. Protein sequence: CASSLDSGGPYEQYF.

The chain links TRBV6-5 to TRBJ1-1, with a possible D match to TRBD1 (6 bases). V lost 5 bases to trimming and J lost 7 bases, with 11 bases between them. CDR1 and CDR2 from the germline V gene are MNHEY and SVGAGI. CDR3 length: 12 residues. The CDR3 is CASSGGTDEAFF. The DNA of the CDR3 is TGTGCCAGCAGTGGGGGCACGGATGAAGCTTTCTTT.